These 30 T cell receptor beta chains share one sample of origin, sequenced in a study of regulatory T cells in long-lasting Graves disease. Sequencing libraries for TCR beta were prepared with iRepertoire HTBI primers and Arm-PCR of CDR3 regions. TCRdb itself ran the multiplex PCR reads through MiXCR, one entry per CDR3 protein. Counted here are around 400,000 distinct CDR3 sequences, about 12% occurring once; the ten biggest clones make up approximately 17%. Regarding time point: newly diagnosed GD, antithyroid drugs for less than 3 months. The TCR library was made from RNA extracted from PBMCs. These data were also reused for a study on T cells in Graves' hyperthyroidism and ophthalmopathy.

The sequencing here drew on peripheral blood mononuclear cells (PBMCs), taken at new diagnosis, from a patient treated with antithyroid drugs. Receptors were obtained from a woman under 30 with Graves disease.

There are many counts of this clonotype. The chain combines TRBV5-1 with TRBJ1-2; maybe TRBD1 (5 bases). With 4 bases removed from V and 8 bases from J, the gap between germline ends came to 15 bases. Per germline, CDR1 SGHRS and CDR2 YFSETQ. The CDR3 consists of 13 residues. This chain's CDR3 is CASSHSAGDGYTF. The CDR3 nucleotides read TGCGCCAGCAGCCACAGCGCTGGGGACGGCTACACCTTC. Full variable domain (outside the CDR3, taken from reference TRBV5-1 and TRBJ1-2): KAGVTQTPRYLIKTRGQQVTLSCSPISGHRSVSWYQQTPGQGLQFLFEYFSETQRNKGNFPGRFSGRQFSNSRSEMNVSTLELGDSALYLCASSHSAGDGYTFGSGTRLTVV.

This clonotype was found a few times. This rearrangement joins TRBV4-3 to TRBJ2-3; D ambiguous. This CDR3 is 16 amino acids long. Trimming pared 4 bases from V and 3 bases from J, leaving 17 bases between. Germline CDR1 LGHNA, CDR2 YSLEER. This CDR3 is CASSPQSAEPTDTQYF. CDR3 bases: TGCGCCAGCAGCCCTCAAAGTGCCGAACCAACAGATACGCAGTATTTT.

In this sample, this clonotype turned up many times. The chain combines TRBV12-3 or TRBV12-4 with TRBJ1-1; D possibly corresponds to TRBD1 (5 bases). V gave up 3 bases and J gave up 8 bases, with 10 bases separating them. This CDR3 contains 12 residues. CDR3: CASSFQGMEAFF. In DNA, the CDR3 is TGTGCCAGCAGTTTCCAGGGTATGGAAGCTTTCTTT.

This clonotype was counted between two and nine times. Just one base apart from a much larger clone, this may be a read error. This sequence joins TRBV7-8 and TRBJ2-1, with D maybe TRBD2 (6 bases). The CDR3 runs to 17 residues. Germline-derived CDR1 and CDR2 are SGHVS and FQNEAQ. CDR3 residues: CASSFPLGGETYNEQLF. The CDR3 DNA follows: TGTGCCAGCAGCTTTCCCCTCGGGGGAGAGACCTACAATGAGCAGCTCTTC.

J is TRBJ2-2 and V is TRBV7-3; D gene uncertain. In germline, CDR1 is SGHTA, CDR2 FQGTGA. The CDR3 totals 15 residues. Trimming cost V 5 bases and J 3 bases, with 13 bases left between them. In nucleotides, the CDR3 is TGTGCCAGCAGCCCCGCGGTAGCTCACACCGGGGAGCTGTTTTTT. Amino acid sequence: CASSPAVAHTGELFF.

This clonotype was detected ten times or more. The chain links TRBV27 to TRBJ1-1; D unresolved. Trimming took 6 bases from V and 0 from J, leaving 11 bases between them. The CDR3 length is 14 residues. Per the germline V gene, CDR1 is MNHEY and CDR2 is SMNVEV (reference sequence). Here the CDR3 reads CASRSRKLNTEAFF. CDR3 DNA: TGTGCCAGCAGATCTCGTAAATTGAACACTGAAGCTTTCTTT.

This clonotype was picked up many times. The genes are TRBV28 and TRBJ2-3; 10 bases map to TRBD2. Germline V gene lookup returns CDR1 MDHEN and CDR2 SYDVKM. The CDR3 consists of 20 residues. Trimming took 3 bases from V and 5 from J; bases not matched to a gene: 20. CDR3 DNA: TGTGCCAGCAGTTTCATCCCAGGGACTAGCGAAAAGCATGTGGGAGATACGCAGTATTTT. Protein sequence: CASSFIPGTSEKHVGDTQYF.

At least ten counts were recorded for this clonotype. This chain links TRBV10-3 with TRBJ2-7, with no clear D. V lost 3 bases and J 0 bases, leaving 9 bases between the germline ends. The germline V gene encodes CDR1 ENHRY and CDR2 SYGVKD. The CDR3 spans 14 residues. For the CDR3, the DNA is TGTGCCATCAGTGACAACTTGAGCTCCTACGAGCAGTACTTC. Amino acids: CAISDNLSSYEQYF.

This chain links TRBV24-1 with TRBJ1-5, with D uncertain. The CDR3 covers 12 residues. V was pared by 1 base and J by 11 bases, with 8 bases between. Germline CDR1 and CDR2: KGHDR and SFDVKD. CDR3 in amino acids: CATSDLVGAQHF. CDR3 DNA: TGTGCCACCAGTGATTTAGTCGGGGCCCAGCATTTT.

This clonotype showed up many times. The chain uses TRBV6-1 and TRBJ1-1; D unresolved. The germline gives CDR1 MNHNS, CDR2 SASEGT. The CDR3 loop spans 15 amino acids. Between the trimmed V and J ends, which lost 5 bases and 4 bases, there was a span of 17 bases. The CDR3 is CASSTMPGSGTEAFF. CDR3 bases: TGTGCCAGCAGTACCATGCCGGGTTCGGGCACTGAAGCTTTCTTT.

This clonotype was seen a handful of times. The CDR3, as DNA: TGCGCCAGCAGCTTGGAGGGGACAGGGGTTTACTCACCCCTCCACTTT. Translating gives CASSLEGTGVYSPLHF. This rearrangement joins TRBV5-1 to TRBJ1-6; 10 bases align to TRBD1. This CDR3 is 16 amino acids long. Germline V CDR1 and CDR2: SGHRS, YFSETQ. The junction had 7 bases not matched to a gene; V was cut back by 0 bases and J by 10 bases.

At least ten counts were recorded for this clonotype. This chain connects TRBV20-1 to TRBJ2-1; weak D call: TRBD2 (6 bases). CDR3 length equals 10 residues. V was clipped by 4 bases and J by 13 bases, with 11 bases between them. The V gene's germline CDR1 is DFQATT and CDR2 SNEGSKA (reference sequence). The CDR3 region is CSAKSGLQFF. CDR3 sequence (DNA): TGCAGTGCTAAATCGGGACTTCAGTTCTTC.

CDR3 loop: CSVVWNSNQPQHF. The CDR3 DNA follows: TGCAGCGTTGTATGGAATAGCAATCAGCCCCAGCATTTT. This chain connects TRBV29-1 to TRBJ1-5; D is unclear. V lost 4 bases to trimming and J lost 0 bases, with 7 bases between them. This CDR3 is built from 13 residues. Germline lookup yields CDR1 SQVTM and CDR2 ANQGSEA.

With respect to this clonotype: It differs at one base from a far larger clone, so likely a read error. This chain joins TRBV2 and TRBJ2-5; 10 bases align to TRBD2. Germline CDR1 reads SNHLY; CDR2 reads FYNNEI. The J segment lost 11 bases and the V segment lost 7 bases, leaving 13 bases of the junction unmatched. CDR3 size: 14 residues. In DNA, the CDR3 is TGTGCCAGCAAAGGACTAGCGGCGAACAATGAGCAGTACTTC. Translation: CASKGLAANNEQYF.

This clonotype has ten or more counts. This chain uses TRBV19 with TRBJ1-1; no definite D call. Trimming removed 5 bases at V and 1 base at J, with 20 bases between. Germline CDR1 LNHDA, CDR2 SQIVND (reference sequence). The CDR3 contains 17 residues. CDR3 DNA: TGTGCCAGTAGTGGCGGTTTCGTACGGGTCTCGAACACTGAAGCTTTCTTT. Amino acid sequence: CASSGGFVRVSNTEAFF.

This clonotype was seen ten or more times. The chain has TRBV18 and TRBJ1-1; D perhaps matches TRBD1 (5 bases). Trimming took off 0 bases at V and 3 bases at J, with 14 bases between the two ends. The CDR3 is 16 residues long. CDR1 and CDR2 (germline): KGHSH, LQKENI. In DNA, the CDR3 is TGTGCCAGCTCACCACCCGGGGGGGTTTGGGACACTGAAGCTTTCTTT. Its translation is CASSPPGGVWDTEAFF.

This clonotype was recorded many times. V gene TRBV27 combines with J gene TRBJ2-3; the D gene is possibly TRBD1 (7 bases). CDR3 length: 14 amino acids. Germline assignment: CDR1 MNHEY and CDR2 SMNVEV (reference sequence). Deletions cut 5 bases from V and 11 bases from J, with 20 bases between. The CDR3 sequence is CASSPWTGQGGQYF. CDR3 nucleotides: TGTGCCAGCAGTCCCTGGACGGGGCAGGGGGGGCAGTATTTT.

This clonotype has ten or more counts. The chain couples TRBV28 to TRBJ1-5; no definite D call. From germline, CDR1 is MDHEN and CDR2 SYDVKM. The CDR3 is made up of 14 amino acids. Trimming left V 6 bases short and J 2 bases short, with 11 bases between. The CDR3 protein is CASRAPSRNQPQHF. CDR3 in DNA: TGTGCCAGCAGGGCTCCTAGCCGCAATCAGCCCCAGCATTTT.

This clonotype was counted ten times or more. The chain has TRBV20-1 and TRBJ2-1; tentatively, D is TRBD1 or TRBD2 (5 bases each). V dropped 6 bases and J dropped 7 bases, with 19 bases sitting between them. The CDR3 spans 14 residues. CDR1 is DFQATT, CDR2 SNEGSKA, per germline (reference sequence). CDR3 coding DNA: TGCAGTGCCCGACCCGCACCGGGGACGAATGAGCAGTTCTTC. This translates into CSARPAPGTNEQFF.

This clonotype came up many times. The J gene is TRBJ1-1, the V gene TRBV6-1; 8 nucleotides align to TRBD1. Germline CDR1 and CDR2: MNHNS and SASEGT. Unmatched junction bases numbered 13, after V lost 5 bases and J lost 5 bases. The CDR3 length is 16 residues. CDR3 sequence reads: CASSPTRWTGRTEAFF. CDR3 nucleotide sequence: TGTGCCAGCAGTCCTACTCGGTGGACAGGGAGGACTGAAGCTTTCTTT.

This clonotype showed up just a few times. The rearrangement uses TRBV7-2 and TRBJ1-2, with D unresolved. The CDR3 is 13 amino acids. Trimming shortened V by 5 bases and J by 3 bases, and 10 bases separated the two germline ends. Germline V gene lookup returns CDR1 SGHTA and CDR2 FQGNSA. In DNA form, the CDR3 reads TGTGCCAGCAGCCAAGGACGGTACTATGGCTACACCTTC. Translated, it gives CASSQGRYYGYTF.

This clonotype was counted at least ten times. The chain links TRBV5-5 to TRBJ1-1; D not certain. Germline CDR1 is SGHKS and CDR2 is YYEKEE (reference sequence). The length of the CDR3 is 16 residues. Deletions cut 0 bases from V and 1 base from J, with 13 bases between. CDR3 amino acids: CASSLGPRRANTEAFF. The CDR3 bases are TGTGCCAGCAGCTTGGGGCCCCGACGGGCGAACACTGAAGCTTTCTTT.

This clonotype appeared a few times. The chain combines TRBV5-1 with TRBJ1-5, with D possibly TRBD1 on 6 matching bases. The V and J ends lost 4 bases and 6 bases respectively, with 17 bases between them. CDR1 is SGHRS and CDR2 is YFSETQ in the germline V gene. CDR3 length: 15 amino acids. CDR3 region: CASSRGWGRGQPQHF. The CDR3 nucleotides read TGCGCCAGCAGCCGGGGTTGGGGGCGCGGTCAGCCCCAGCATTTT.

This clonotype has a handful of counts. This chain connects TRBV3-1 to TRBJ1-2; D unresolved. The length of the CDR3 is 13 residues. CDR1 LGHDT and CDR2 YNNKEL come from the germline V gene (reference sequence). With 4 bases removed from V and 4 bases from J, the gap between germline ends came to 10 bases. The CDR3 region is CASSRERVYGYTF. CDR3 coding DNA: TGTGCCAGCAGCCGAGAGAGAGTCTATGGCTACACCTTC.

The table lists this clonotype with many counts. The chain has TRBV9 and TRBJ1-5; D is uncertain. V shed 0 bases and J shed 5 bases, with 12 bases lying between them. Germline V CDR1 and CDR2: SGDLS, YYNGEE. CDR3 length: 15 residues. CDR3 sequence: CASSVEAEGYQPQHF. The CDR3 nucleotides read TGTGCCAGCAGCGTAGAGGCTGAAGGCTATCAGCCCCAGCATTTT.

This clonotype was seen at least ten times. This chain connects TRBV28 to TRBJ1-2, with D unresolved. CDR3 length: 14 amino acids. Trimming stripped 4 bases from V and 3 bases from J, with 12 bases between. Germline assignment: CDR1 MDHEN and CDR2 SYDVKM. The CDR3 DNA sequence: TGTGCCAGCAGTTGGAGGAACGGATACTATGGCTACACCTTC. Its translation is CASSWRNGYYGYTF.

This clonotype was observed many times. V is TRBV7-2 and J is TRBJ1-6; no clear D. V shed 1 base and J shed 10 bases, with 8 bases lying between them. The CDR3 totals 13 residues. Germline assignment: CDR1 SGHTA and CDR2 FQGNSA. The chain's CDR3 is CASSLERHSPLHF. As DNA, the CDR3 is TGTGCCAGCAGCTTAGAGAGGCACTCACCCCTCCACTTT.

This chain links TRBV5-1 with TRBJ2-1, with 16 bases lining up with TRBD2. CDR1 and CDR2 from the germline V gene are SGHRS and YFSETQ. The CDR3 sequence is 18 residues long. V was clipped by 4 bases and J by 5 bases; unmatched bases: 9. CDR3 residues: CASSPSGTSGRANNEQFF. The CDR3 coding sequence is TGCGCCAGCAGCCCCTCCGGGACTAGCGGGAGGGCTAACAATGAGCAGTTCTTC.

This clonotype came up many times. This rearrangement joins TRBV30 to TRBJ2-1; D is unresolved. Germline assignment: CDR1 GTSNPN and CDR2 SVGIG (reference sequence). V lost 0 bases and J lost 5, with 5 bases in between. This CDR3 has 12 amino acids. The CDR3 region is CAWSVANNEQFF. The CDR3 DNA reads as TGTGCCTGGAGTGTAGCAAACAATGAGCAGTTCTTC.

This clonotype occurred many times. The chain joins TRBV6-1 to TRBJ2-5, with a possible D match to TRBD1 (6 bases). Germline V gene lookup returns CDR1 MNHNS and CDR2 SASEGT. V lost 5 bases to trimming and J lost 5 bases, with 21 bases between them. This CDR3 has 16 amino acids. The CDR3 sequence: CASSPESTGWWETQYF. CDR3 sequence (DNA): TGTGCCAGCAGTCCCGAATCCACAGGGTGGTGGGAGACCCAGTACTTC.